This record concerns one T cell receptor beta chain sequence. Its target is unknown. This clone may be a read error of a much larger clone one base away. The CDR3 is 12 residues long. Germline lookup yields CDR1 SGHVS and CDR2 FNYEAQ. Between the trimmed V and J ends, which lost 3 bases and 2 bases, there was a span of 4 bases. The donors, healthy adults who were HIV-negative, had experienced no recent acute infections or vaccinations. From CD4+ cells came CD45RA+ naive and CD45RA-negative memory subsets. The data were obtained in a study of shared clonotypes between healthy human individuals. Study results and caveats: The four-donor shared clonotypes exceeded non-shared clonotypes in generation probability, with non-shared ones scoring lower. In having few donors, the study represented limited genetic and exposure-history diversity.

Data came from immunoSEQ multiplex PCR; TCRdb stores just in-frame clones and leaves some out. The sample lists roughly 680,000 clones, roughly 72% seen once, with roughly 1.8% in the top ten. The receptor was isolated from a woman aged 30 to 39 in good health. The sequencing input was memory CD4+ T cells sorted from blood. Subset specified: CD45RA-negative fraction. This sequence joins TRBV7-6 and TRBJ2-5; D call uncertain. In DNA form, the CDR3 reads TGTGCCAGCAGCTTTGGTCAAGAGACCCAGTACTTC. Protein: CASSFGQETQYF.